This TCR beta chain originates from a study of blood T cell repertoires in COVID-19. Looking at the study overall: Acute-phase and convalescent COVID-19 samples originated in the United States, Italy and Spain. PBMCs, B-cell-depleted T cells, or T cells provided the cDNA or gDNA that made up the material.

V was pared by 4 bases and J by 12 bases, with 28 bases between. CDR1 is WNHNN and CDR2 is SYGVQD in the germline V gene (reference sequence). The CDR3 consists of 17 residues. The authors' processing: Counts of nucleated cells, estimated from reference gene primer amplification, were obtained. TCRdb keeps only in-frame clones here, not all; method: immunoSEQ multiplex PCR. Clone size and the V and J calls come from that table; the DNA yielded D and trimming. Of about 200,000 clones in the sample, around four fifths were seen once. Sequencing was performed on peripheral blood. The receptor comes from a man aged 40-55 years with acute or convalescent COVID-19. The genes are TRBV10-1 and TRBJ2-1, with D tentatively TRBD1 (5 bases). CDR3 coding DNA: TGCGCCAGCAGTGGCGCAGGGTCCCCCCAGCTCGGGTCGTTGCAGTTCTTC. Translating gives CASSGAGSPQLGSLQFF.